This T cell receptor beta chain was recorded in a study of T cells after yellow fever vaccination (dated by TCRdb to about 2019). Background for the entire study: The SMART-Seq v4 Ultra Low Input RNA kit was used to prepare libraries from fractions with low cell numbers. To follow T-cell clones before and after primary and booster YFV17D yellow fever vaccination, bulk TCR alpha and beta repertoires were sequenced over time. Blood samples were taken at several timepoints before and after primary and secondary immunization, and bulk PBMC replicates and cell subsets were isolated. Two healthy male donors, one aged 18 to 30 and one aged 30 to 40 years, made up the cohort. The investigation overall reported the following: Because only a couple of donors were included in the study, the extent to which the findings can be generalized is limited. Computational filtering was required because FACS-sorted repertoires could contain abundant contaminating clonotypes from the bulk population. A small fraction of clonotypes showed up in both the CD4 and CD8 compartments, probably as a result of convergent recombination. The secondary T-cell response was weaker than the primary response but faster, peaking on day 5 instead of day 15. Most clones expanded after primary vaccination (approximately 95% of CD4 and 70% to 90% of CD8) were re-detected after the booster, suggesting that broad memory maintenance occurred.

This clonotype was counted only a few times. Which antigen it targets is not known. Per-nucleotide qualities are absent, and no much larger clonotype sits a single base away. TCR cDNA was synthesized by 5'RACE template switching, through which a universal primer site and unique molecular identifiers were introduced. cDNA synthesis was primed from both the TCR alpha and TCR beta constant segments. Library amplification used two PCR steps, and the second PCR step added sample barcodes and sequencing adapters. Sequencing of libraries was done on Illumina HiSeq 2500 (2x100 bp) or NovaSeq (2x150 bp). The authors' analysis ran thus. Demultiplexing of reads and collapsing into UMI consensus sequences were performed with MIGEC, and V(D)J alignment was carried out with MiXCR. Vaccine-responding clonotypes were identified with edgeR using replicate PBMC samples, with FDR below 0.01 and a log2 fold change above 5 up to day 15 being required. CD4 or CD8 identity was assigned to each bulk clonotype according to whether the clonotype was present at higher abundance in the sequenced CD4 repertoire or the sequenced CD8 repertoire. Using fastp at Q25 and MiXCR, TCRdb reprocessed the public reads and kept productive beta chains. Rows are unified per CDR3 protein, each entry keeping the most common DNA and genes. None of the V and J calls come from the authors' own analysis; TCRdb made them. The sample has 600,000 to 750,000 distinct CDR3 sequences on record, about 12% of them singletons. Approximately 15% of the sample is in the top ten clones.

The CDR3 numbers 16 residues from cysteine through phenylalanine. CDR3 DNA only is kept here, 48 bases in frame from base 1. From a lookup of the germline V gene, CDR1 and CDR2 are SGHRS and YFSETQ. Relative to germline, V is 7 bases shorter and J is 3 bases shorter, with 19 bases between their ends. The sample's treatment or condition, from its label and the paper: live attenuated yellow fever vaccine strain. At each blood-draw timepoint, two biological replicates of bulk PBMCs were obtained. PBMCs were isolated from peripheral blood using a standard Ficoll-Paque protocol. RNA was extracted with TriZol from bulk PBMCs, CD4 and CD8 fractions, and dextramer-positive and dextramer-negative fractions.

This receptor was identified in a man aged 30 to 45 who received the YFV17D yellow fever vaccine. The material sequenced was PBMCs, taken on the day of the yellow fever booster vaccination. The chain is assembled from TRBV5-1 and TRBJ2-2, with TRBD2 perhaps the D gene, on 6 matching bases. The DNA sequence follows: TGCGCCAGCGTTTACCGGGGGACGAGGGACACCGGGGAGCTGTTTTTT. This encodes CASVYRGTRDTGELFF.